This T cell receptor (beta chain) derives from a study of blood T cell repertoires in COVID-19. This clone has more than one count but fewer than ten. In the source study's methods: Scientists estimated how many nucleated cells there were by amplifying reference gene primers. Libraries were prepared by immunoSEQ multiplex PCR; TCRdb keeps only in-frame clonotypes and omits some of them. V and J calls and clone size are those listed in that table; D and trimming were worked out from the DNA. Here the sample spans approximately 150,000 clones, just under 90% being singletons. This CDR3 region has 12 residues. Between the trimmed V and J ends, which lost 0 bases and 10 bases, there was a span of 9 bases. Germline-derived CDR1 and CDR2 are LGHDT and YNNKEL (reference sequence).

The J gene is TRBJ1-2, the V gene TRBV3-1 (or the pseudogene TRBV3-2); the D is unclear. The TCR was taken from a woman between 50 and 59 years old with active or convalescent COVID-19. Sequencing used peripheral blood. CDR3 nucleotide sequence: TGTGCCAGCAGCCAAGAAGCATACCTCTACACCTTC. It codes for CASSQEAYLYTF.